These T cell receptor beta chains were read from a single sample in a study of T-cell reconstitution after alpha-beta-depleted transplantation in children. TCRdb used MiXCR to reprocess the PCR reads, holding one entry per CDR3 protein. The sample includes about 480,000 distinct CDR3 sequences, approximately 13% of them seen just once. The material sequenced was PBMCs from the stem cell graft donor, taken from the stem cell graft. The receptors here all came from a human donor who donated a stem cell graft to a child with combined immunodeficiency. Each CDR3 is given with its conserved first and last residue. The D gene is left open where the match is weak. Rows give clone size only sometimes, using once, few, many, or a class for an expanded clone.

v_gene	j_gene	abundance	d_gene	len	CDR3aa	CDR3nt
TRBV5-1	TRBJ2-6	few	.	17	CASSLIGTSSGANVLTF	TGCGCCAGCAGCTTGATTGGCACCTCTTCTGGGGCCAACGTCCTGACTTTC
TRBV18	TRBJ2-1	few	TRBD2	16	CASSPELAGGNNEQFF	TGTGCCAGCTCACCTGAGCTAGCGGGAGGGAACAATGAGCAGTTCTTC
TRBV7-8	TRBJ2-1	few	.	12	CASSRERAEQFF	TGTGCCAGCAGCCGGGAGCGGGCTGAGCAGTTCTTC
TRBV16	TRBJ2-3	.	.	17	CASSQSRAGPRTDTQYF	TGTGCCAGCAGCCAATCCCGTGCGGGGCCCCGCACAGATACGCAGTATTTT
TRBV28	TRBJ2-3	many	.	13	CASNGQGGNTQYF	TGTGCCAGCAATGGCCAGGGTGGGAATACGCAGTATTTT
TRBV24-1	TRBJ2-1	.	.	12	CATGDGTDEQFF	TGTGCCACCGGAGACGGTACCGATGAGCAGTTCTTC
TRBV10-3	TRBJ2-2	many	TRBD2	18	CAISRGGGLAENTGELFF	TGTGCCATCAGCAGAGGGGGTGGACTAGCGGAAAACACCGGGGAGCTGTTTTTT
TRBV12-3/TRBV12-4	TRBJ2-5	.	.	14	CASRRSGGEETQYF	TGTGCCAGCAGGAGGTCCGGGGGTGAAGAGACCCAGTACTTC
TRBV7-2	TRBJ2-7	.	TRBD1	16	CASSLDRDRGAYEQYF	TGTGCCAGCAGCCTCGACCGGGACAGGGGCGCCTACGAGCAGTACTTC
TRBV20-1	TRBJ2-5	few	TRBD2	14	CSAKSGTSRETQYF	TGCAGTGCTAAGTCCGGGACTAGCAGGGAGACCCAGTACTTC
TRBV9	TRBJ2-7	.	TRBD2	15	CASSVSGGATYEQYF	TGTGCCAGCAGCGTGAGCGGGGGGGCGACGTACGAGCAGTACTTC
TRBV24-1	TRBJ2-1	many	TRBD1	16	CATSEERDRGYNEQFF	TGTGCCACCAGTGAGGAGCGGGACAGGGGTTACAATGAGCAGTTCTTC
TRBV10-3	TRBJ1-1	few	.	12	CAISDGVREAFF	TGTGCCATCAGTGATGGGGTTCGGGAAGCTTTCTTT
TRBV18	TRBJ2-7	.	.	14	CASSPSTGSDEQYF	TGTGCCAGCTCACCGAGTACAGGTAGCGACGAGCAGTACTTC
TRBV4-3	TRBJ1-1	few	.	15	CASSQVVRQNTEAFF	TGCGCCAGCAGCCAAGTAGTTCGGCAGAACACTGAAGCTTTCTTT
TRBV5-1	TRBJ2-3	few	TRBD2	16	CASSPPTSATTDTQYF	TGCGCCAGCAGTCCTCCGACTAGCGCCACCACAGATACGCAGTATTTT
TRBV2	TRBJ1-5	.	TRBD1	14	CASTPDRVGQPQHF	TGTGCCAGCACCCCTGACAGGGTCGGGCAGCCCCAGCATTTT
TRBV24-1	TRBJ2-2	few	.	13	CATSAIPTGELFF	TGTGCCACCAGTGCCATCCCCACCGGGGAGCTGTTTTTT
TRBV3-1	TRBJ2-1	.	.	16	CASSLTIADSYNEQFF	TGTGCCAGCAGCCTAACTATCGCGGACTCCTACAATGAGCAGTTCTTC
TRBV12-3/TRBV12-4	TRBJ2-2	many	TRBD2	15	CASSEGLGGAGELFF	TGTGCCAGCAGTGAAGGACTAGGCGGGGCCGGGGAGCTGTTTTTT
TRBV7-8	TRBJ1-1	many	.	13	CASSLSLATEAFF	TGTGCCAGCAGCTTGTCTCTGGCCACTGAAGCTTTCTTT
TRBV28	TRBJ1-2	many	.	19	CASSLRRPGMGFANYGYTF	TGTGCCAGCAGTTTACGTAGACCAGGGATGGGGTTTGCTAACTATGGCTACACCTTC
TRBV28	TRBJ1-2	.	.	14	CASSLEEGPYGYTF	TGTGCCAGCAGTTTGGAAGAGGGACCCTATGGCTACACCTTC
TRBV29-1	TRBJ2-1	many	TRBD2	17	CSVAGWSGGFLYNEQFF	TGCAGCGTTGCTGGGTGGAGCGGGGGTTTCCTCTACAATGAGCAGTTCTTC
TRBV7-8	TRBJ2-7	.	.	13	CASSLGLWDEQYF	TGTGCCAGCAGCTTAGGGCTTTGGGACGAGCAGTACTTC
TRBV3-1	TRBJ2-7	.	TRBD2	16	CASSQEVQREFHEQYF	TGTGCCAGCAGCCAAGAAGTCCAGCGGGAGTTCCACGAGCAGTACTTC
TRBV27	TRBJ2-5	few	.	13	CASSWDPEGTQYF	TGTGCCAGCAGTTGGGATCCTGAGGGGACCCAGTACTTC
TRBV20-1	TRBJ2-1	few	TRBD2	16	CSAEPGLAGGPNEQFF	TGCAGTGCTGAACCGGGACTAGCGGGGGGGCCTAATGAGCAGTTCTTC
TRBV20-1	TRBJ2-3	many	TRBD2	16	CSASTNSGGIRGAQYF	TGCAGTGCTAGTACCAATAGCGGGGGGATTCGGGGGGCGCAGTATTTT
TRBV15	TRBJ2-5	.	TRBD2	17	CATSRDGSGSLGAAQYF	TGTGCCACCAGCAGAGATGGAAGCGGGAGTTTGGGTGCGGCCCAGTACTTC
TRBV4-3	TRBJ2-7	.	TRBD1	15	CASSQARDSSYEQYF	TGCGCCAGCAGCCAAGCCCGGGACAGCTCCTACGAGCAGTACTTC
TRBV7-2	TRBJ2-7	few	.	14	CASSLDPLSYEQYF	TGTGCCAGCAGCCTAGATCCGTTATCCTACGAGCAGTACTTC
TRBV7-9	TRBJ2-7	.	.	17	CASSLSLGRAYSYEQYF	TGTGCCAGCAGCCTCAGCCTGGGCAGGGCCTACTCCTACGAGCAGTACTTC
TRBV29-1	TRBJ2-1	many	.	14	CSTVAVSSYNEQFF	TGCAGCACTGTAGCGGTGAGCTCCTACAATGAGCAGTTCTTC
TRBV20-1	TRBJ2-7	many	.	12	CSGGGAYYEQYF	TGCAGCGGGGGAGGAGCCTACTACGAGCAGTACTTC
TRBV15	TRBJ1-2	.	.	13	CATSREQGWGYTF	TGTGCCACCAGCAGAGAACAAGGGTGGGGCTACACCTTC
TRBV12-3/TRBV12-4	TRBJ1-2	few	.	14	CASSIRGPGYGYTF	TGTGCCAGCAGCATCCGGGGGCCGGGCTATGGCTACACCTTC
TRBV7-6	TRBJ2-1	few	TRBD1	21	CASSLGPRGTGVSGAYNEQFF	TGTGCCAGCAGCTTAGGTCCCCGTGGGACAGGCGTCTCAGGAGCCTACAATGAGCAGTTCTTC
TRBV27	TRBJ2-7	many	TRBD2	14	CASSLSGGSYEQYF	TGTGCCAGCAGCTTGTCCGGGGGGTCCTACGAGCAGTACTTC
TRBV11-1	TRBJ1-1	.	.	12	CASSQRATRAFF	TGTGCCAGCAGCCAGAGGGCAACCAGGGCTTTCTTT
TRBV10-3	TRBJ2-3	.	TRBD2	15	CAISDLAVQVDTQYF	TGTGCCATCAGTGATCTAGCGGTGCAGGTGGATACGCAGTATTTT
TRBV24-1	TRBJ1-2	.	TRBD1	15	CATSDYRGGNYGYTF	TGTGCCACCAGTGACTACAGGGGAGGAAACTATGGCTACACCTTC
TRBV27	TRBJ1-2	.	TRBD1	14	CASSLGQGIGGYTF	TGTGCCAGCAGTTTGGGACAGGGCATCGGTGGCTACACCTTC
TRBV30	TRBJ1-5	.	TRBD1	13	CAWSSGQGQPQHF	TGTGCCTGGAGCTCAGGACAGGGGCAGCCCCAGCATTTT
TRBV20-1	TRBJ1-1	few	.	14	CSARDLRENTEAFF	TGCAGTGCTAGAGATCTCAGGGAGAACACTGAAGCTTTCTTT
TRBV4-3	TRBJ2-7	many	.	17	CASSQDFETEVFYEQYF	TGCGCCAGCAGCCAAGATTTCGAGACCGAGGTTTTTTACGAGCAGTACTTC